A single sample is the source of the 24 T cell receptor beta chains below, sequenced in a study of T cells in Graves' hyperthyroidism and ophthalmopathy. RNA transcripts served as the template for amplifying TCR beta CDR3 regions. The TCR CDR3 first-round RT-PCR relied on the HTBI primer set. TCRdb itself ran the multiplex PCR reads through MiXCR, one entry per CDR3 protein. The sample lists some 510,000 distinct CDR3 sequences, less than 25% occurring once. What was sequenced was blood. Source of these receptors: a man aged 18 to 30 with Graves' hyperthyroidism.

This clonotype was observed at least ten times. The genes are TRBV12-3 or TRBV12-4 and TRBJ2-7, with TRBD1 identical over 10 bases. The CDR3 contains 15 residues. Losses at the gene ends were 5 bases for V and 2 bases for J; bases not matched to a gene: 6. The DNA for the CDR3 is TGTGCCAGCAGTCCCGGACAGGGGGTAACCTACGAGCAGTACTTC. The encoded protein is CASSPGQGVTYEQYF.

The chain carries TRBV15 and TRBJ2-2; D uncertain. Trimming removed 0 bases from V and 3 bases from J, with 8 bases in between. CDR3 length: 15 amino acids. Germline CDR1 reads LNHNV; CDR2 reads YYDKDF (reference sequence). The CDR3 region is CATSRDWQDTGELFF. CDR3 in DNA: TGTGCCACCAGCAGAGACTGGCAAGACACCGGGGAGCTGTTTTTT.

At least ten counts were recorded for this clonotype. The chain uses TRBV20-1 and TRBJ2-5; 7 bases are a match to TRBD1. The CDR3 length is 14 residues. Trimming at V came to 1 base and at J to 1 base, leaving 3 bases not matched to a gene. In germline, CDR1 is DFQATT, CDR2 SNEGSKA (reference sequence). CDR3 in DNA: TGCAGTGCTAGAGTTTGGGACAGCCAAGAGACCCAGTACTTC. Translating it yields CSARVWDSQETQYF.

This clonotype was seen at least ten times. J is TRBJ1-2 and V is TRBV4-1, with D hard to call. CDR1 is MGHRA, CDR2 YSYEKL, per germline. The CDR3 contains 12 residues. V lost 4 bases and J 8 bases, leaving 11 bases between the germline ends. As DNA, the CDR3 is TGCGCCAGCAGCCGAGAAAGTGACGGCTACACCTTC. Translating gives CASSRESDGYTF.

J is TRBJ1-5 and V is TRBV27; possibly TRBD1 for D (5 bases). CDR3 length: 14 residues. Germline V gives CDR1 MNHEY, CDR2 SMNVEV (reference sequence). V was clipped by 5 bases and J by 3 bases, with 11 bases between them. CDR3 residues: CASSLRDANQPQHF. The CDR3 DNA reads TGTGCCAGCAGTCTCCGGGACGCCAATCAGCCCCAGCATTTT.

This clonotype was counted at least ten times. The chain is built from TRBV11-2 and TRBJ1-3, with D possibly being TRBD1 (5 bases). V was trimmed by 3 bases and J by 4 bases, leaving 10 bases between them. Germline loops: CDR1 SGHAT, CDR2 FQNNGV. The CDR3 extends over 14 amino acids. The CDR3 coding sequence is TGTGCCAGCAGCTTTCAGGGTTACGGAAACACCATATATTTT. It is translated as CASSFQGYGNTIYF.

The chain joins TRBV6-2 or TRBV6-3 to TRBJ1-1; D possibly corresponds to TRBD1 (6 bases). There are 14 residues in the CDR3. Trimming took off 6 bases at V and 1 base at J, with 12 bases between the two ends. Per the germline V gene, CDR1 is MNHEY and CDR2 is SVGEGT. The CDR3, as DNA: TGTGCCAGCAGCGTGACAGGACGGAACACTGAAGCTTTCTTT. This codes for CASSVTGRNTEAFF.

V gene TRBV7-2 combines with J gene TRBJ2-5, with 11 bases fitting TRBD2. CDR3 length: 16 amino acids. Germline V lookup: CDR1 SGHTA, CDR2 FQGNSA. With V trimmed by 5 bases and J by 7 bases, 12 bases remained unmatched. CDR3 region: CASSPSSGGLLLTQYF. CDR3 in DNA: TGTGCCAGCAGCCCTTCTAGCGGGGGGCTGCTCTTGACCCAGTACTTC. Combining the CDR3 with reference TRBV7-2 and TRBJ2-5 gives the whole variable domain GAGVSQSPSNKVTEKGKDVELRCDPISGHTALYWYRQSLGQGLEFLIYFQGNSAPDKSGLPSDRFSAERTGGSVSTLTIQRTQQEDSAVYLCASSPSSGGLLLTQYFGPGTRLLVL.

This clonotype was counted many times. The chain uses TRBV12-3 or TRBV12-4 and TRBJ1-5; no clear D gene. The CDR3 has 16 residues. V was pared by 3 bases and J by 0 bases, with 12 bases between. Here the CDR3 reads CASSLAEDFSNQPQHF. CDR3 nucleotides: TGTGCCAGCAGTTTGGCTGAAGATTTTAGCAATCAGCCCCAGCATTTT.

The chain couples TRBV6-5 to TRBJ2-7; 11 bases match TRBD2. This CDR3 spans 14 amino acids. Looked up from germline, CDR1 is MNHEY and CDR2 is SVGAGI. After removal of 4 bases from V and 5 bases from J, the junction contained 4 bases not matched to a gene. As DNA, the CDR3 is TGTGCCAGCAGTTCGACTAGCGGGGTAGACGAGCAGTACTTC. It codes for CASSSTSGVDEQYF.

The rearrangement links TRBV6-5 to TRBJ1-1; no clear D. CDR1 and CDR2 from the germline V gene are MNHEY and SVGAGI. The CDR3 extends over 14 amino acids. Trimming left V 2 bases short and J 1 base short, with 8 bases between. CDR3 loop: CASSYESANTEAFF. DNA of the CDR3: TGTGCCAGCAGTTACGAGTCTGCGAACACTGAAGCTTTCTTT.

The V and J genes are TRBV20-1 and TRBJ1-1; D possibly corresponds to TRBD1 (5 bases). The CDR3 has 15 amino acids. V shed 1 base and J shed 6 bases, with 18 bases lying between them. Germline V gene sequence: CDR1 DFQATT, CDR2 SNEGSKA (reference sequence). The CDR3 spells CSARGPVGRGAEAFF. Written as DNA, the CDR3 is TGCAGTGCTAGAGGACCAGTCGGTCGAGGGGCTGAAGCTTTCTTT.

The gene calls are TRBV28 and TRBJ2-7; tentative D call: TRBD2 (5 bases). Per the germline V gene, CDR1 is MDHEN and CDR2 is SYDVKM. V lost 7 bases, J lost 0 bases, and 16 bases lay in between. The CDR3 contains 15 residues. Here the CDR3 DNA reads TGTGCCAGCACCTCCATTCCGACTACCTCCTACGAGCAGTACTTC. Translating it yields CASTSIPTTSYEQYF.

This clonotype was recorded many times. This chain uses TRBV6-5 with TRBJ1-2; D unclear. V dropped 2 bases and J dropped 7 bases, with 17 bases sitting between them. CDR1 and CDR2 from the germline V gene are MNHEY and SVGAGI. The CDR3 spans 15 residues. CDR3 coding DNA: TGTGCCAGCAGTTACCGAGGTCGACGTGAGGGTGGCTACACCTTC. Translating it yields CASSYRGRREGGYTF.

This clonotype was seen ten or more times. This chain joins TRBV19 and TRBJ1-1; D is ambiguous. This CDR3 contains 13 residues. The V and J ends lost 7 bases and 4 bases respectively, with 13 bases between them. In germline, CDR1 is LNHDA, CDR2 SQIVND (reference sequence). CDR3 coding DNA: TGTGCCAGTACCCCAGGCGAGGGCACTGAAGCTTTCTTT. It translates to CASTPGEGTEAFF.

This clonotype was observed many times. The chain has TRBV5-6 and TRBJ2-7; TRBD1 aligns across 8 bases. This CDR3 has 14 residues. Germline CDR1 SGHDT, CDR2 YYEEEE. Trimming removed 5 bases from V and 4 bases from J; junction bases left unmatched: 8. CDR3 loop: CASSPDRGWYEQYF. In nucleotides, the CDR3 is TGTGCCAGCAGTCCCGACAGGGGATGGTACGAGCAGTACTTC.

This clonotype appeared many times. The CDR3, as DNA: TGCAGTGCTAGACAGCCGAACTATGGCTACACCTTC. Its translation is CSARQPNYGYTF. V gene TRBV20-1 combines with J gene TRBJ1-2; D remains unclear. V dropped 2 bases and J dropped 2 bases, with 6 bases sitting between them. This CDR3 contains 12 residues. Germline V gene lookup returns CDR1 DFQATT and CDR2 SNEGSKA (reference sequence).

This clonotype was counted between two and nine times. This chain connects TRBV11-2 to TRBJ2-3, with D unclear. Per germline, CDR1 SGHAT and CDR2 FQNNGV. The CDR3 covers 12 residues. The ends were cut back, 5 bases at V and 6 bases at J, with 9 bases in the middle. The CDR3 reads CASSPDGDTQYF. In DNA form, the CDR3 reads TGTGCCAGCAGCCCAGATGGGGATACGCAGTATTTT.

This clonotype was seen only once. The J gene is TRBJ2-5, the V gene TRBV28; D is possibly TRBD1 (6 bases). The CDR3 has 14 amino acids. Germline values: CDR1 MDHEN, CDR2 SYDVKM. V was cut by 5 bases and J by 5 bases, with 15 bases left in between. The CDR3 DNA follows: TGTGCCAGCAGTCCCCAGGGGCAGCTTGAGACCCAGTACTTC. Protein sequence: CASSPQGQLETQYF.

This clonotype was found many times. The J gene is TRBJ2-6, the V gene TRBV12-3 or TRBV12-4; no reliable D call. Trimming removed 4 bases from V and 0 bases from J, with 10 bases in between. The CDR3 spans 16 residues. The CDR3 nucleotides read TGTGCCAGCAGTTCACCCGCCCACTCTGGGGCCAACGTCCTGACTTTC. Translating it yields CASSSPAHSGANVLTF.

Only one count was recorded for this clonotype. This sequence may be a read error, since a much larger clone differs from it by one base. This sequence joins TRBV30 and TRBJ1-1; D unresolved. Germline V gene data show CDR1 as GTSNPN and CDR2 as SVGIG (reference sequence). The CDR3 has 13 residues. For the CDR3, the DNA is TGTACCTGGACGAGGGAGATGAACACTGAAGCTTTCTTT. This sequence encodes CTWTREMNTEAFF. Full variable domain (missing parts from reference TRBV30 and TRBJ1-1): SQTIHQWPATLVQPVGSPLSLECTVEGTSNPNLYWYRQAAGRGLQLLFYSVGIGQISSEVPQNLSASRPQDRQFILSSKKLLLSDSGFYLCTWTREMNTEAFFGQGTRLTVV.

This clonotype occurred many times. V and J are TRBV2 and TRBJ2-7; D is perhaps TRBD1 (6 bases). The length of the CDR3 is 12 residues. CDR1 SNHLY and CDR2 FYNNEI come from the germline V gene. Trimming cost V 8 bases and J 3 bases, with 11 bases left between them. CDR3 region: CASANRDYEQYF. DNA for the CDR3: TGTGCCAGCGCGAACAGGGACTACGAGCAGTACTTC.

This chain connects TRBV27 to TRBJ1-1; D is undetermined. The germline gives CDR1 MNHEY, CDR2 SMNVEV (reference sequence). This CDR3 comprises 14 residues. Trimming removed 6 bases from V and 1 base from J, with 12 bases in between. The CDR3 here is CASSPSKSNTEAFF. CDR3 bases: TGTGCCAGCAGCCCTAGCAAGTCGAACACTGAAGCTTTCTTT.

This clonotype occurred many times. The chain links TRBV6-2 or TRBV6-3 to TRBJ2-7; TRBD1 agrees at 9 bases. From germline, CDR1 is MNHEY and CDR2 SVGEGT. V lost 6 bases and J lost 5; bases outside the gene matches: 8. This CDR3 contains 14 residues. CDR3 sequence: CASSTGTGIDEQYF. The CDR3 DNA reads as TGTGCCAGCAGCACCGGGACAGGGATCGACGAGCAGTACTTC.